These T cell receptor beta chains were read from a single sample in a study of cytotoxic CD8 clonotypes in ibrutinib-treated CLL. Assay used: immunoSEQ multiplex PCR; TCRdb lists only in-frame clones, some missing. The table includes 110,000 to 150,000 clones, approximately 90% detected once. The material was PBMCs, obtained after 12 months of ibrutinib treatment. These receptor sequences come from a human donor with chronic lymphocytic leukemia. The CDR3 runs from the conserved cysteine through the conserved F or W. The D gene is left open where the match is weak. Clone size appears in some rows only: once, few, many, or a class for an expanded clone.

>-|once|TRBV28|TRBJ2-7
TGTGCCAGCAGCCTACCTACAGGGACCGCCTACGAGCAGTACTTC
CASSLPTGTAYEQYF
>TRBD1|-|TRBV19|TRBJ2-4
TGTGCCAGTAGTTTCCATTTACCGGGACAGGGGAACAAAAACATTCAGTACTTC
CASSFHLPGQGNKNIQYF
>-|-|TRBV4-3|TRBJ2-3
TGCGCCAGCAGTGCGTCCGGACTCACAGATACGCAGTATTTT
CASSASGLTDTQYF
>-|-|TRBV7-9|TRBJ1-1
TGTGCCAGCAGCTTATTGCAGGCTGAAGCTTTCTTT
CASSLLQAEAFF
>TRBD2|-|TRBV7-3|TRBJ2-1
TGTGCCAGCAGTCCCTTGGGGCTGAGACTAGCACATGAGCAGTTCTTC
CASSPLGLRLAHEQFF
>-|-|TRBV7-3|TRBJ2-1
TGTGCCAGCAGCTGGACAGCCAGCTCCTACAATGAGCAGTTCTTC
CASSWTASSYNEQFF
>-|-|TRBV27|TRBJ1-4
TGTGCCAGCAGTAGGGGCGTGGGAAGTTTCGGCGAAAAACTGTTTTTT
CASSRGVGSFGEKLFF
>-|-|TRBV7-2|TRBJ1-2
TGTGCCAGCAGCCATGAATGGGGGAGCGGCTACACCTTC
CASSHEWGSGYTF
>TRBD1|-|TRBV30|TRBJ2-7
TGTGCCTGGAGACTCTACGGGACAGGGTCCTACGAGCAGTACTTC
CAWRLYGTGSYEQYF
>-|-|TRBV9|TRBJ2-3
TGTGCCAGCCCCGAGGACTTTCCTAGCACAGATACGCAGTATTTT
CASPEDFPSTDTQYF
>-|-|TRBV5-5|TRBJ1-1
TGTGCCAGCAGCTTCTGGTGGAACACTGAAGCTTTCTTT
CASSFWWNTEAFF
>-|-|TRBV5-1|TRBJ2-7
TGCGCCAGCAGCTTGATAGCGGTGGGCTACGAGCAGTACTTC
CASSLIAVGYEQYF
>TRBD1|-|TRBV4-2|TRBJ1-2
TGTGCCAGCAGCCAGAACGAGGACAGGGTAGTAGGCTACACCTTC
CASSQNEDRVVGYTF
>-|-|TRBV28|TRBJ2-7
TGTGCCACCGCGCCACGCCTCACCTACGAGCAGTACTTC
CATAPRLTYEQYF
>TRBD1|-|TRBV6-6|TRBJ2-7
TGTGCCAGCAGTTACTCCGGTGGGACAGGGTTCTACGAGCAGTACTTC
CASSYSGGTGFYEQYF
>-|-|TRBV18|TRBJ2-7
TGTGCCAGCTCACCAAACTCCGGGGGAACCTCCTACGAGCAGTACTTC
CASSPNSGGTSYEQYF
>-|-|TRBV28|TRBJ2-7
TGTGCCAGCAGTTTAGTCTTCCCCCAGGGACACAACTCATACGAGCAGTACTTC
CASSLVFPQGHNSYEQYF
>-|once|TRBV10-3|TRBJ1-3
TGTGCCACGACGGACGGATCAAGGAACACCATATATTTT
CATTDGSRNTIYF
>TRBD1|-|TRBV18|TRBJ1-5
TGTGCCAGCTCACCGTCAGGGGGCTTCGGTAGCAATCAGCCCCAGCATTTT
CASSPSGGFGSNQPQHF
>-|-|TRBV27|TRBJ2-7
TGTGCCAGCAGTTTATCGTGGTGGGTGGACGAGTTCGAGCAGTACTTC
CASSLSWWVDEFEQYF
>TRBD1|-|TRBV29-1|TRBJ2-7
TGCAGCGTTGAGTCCCCGGGACAGGGTCCCGAGCAGTACTTC
CSVESPGQGPEQYF
>TRBD2|-|TRBV7-2|TRBJ2-5
TGTGCCAGCAGCGCGGGACTAGCGGGCCACCAAGAGACCCAGTACTTC
CASSAGLAGHQETQYF
>-|-|TRBV5-5|TRBJ1-1
TGTGCCAGCAGCGTCTCGGGCCATGGTGGCACTGAAGCTTTCTTT
CASSVSGHGGTEAFF
>-|-|TRBV7-3|TRBJ2-5
TGTGCCAGCAGCTCGCGGACAGTGGAGACCCAGTACTTC
CASSSRTVETQYF
>-|-|TRBV6-6|TRBJ1-4
TGTGCCAGCACTAACCACGTTGGGCCAACTAATGAAAAACTGTTTTTT
CASTNHVGPTNEKLFF
>-|-|TRBV27|TRBJ2-1
TGTGCCAGCAGTTTAATAAGTCGGGAGCTCTGGGGGTACAATGAGCAGTTCTTC
CASSLISRELWGYNEQFF
>TRBD2|-|TRBV27|TRBJ2-3
TGTGCCAGCAGTTTAATTAACGGGAGGCGGACAGATACGCAGTATTTT
CASSLINGRRTDTQYF
>TRBD2|once|TRBV9|TRBJ2-1
TGTGCCAGCAGCGCTAGCGGGAGGGCTAATGAGCAGTTCTTC
CASSASGRANEQFF
>-|-|TRBV5-1|TRBJ2-1
TGCGCCAGCAGCTTGGTACAGGGTGAGGGAAACAATGAGCAGTTCTTC
CASSLVQGEGNNEQFF
>-|-|TRBV7-8|TRBJ2-5
TGTGCCAGCAGCTACGACGCTAATTCGTACCAAGAGACCCAGTACTTC
CASSYDANSYQETQYF
>-|-|TRBV5-1|TRBJ2-3
TGCGCCAGCAGCTTGAAACAGCCGTTAGATACGCAGTATTTT
CASSLKQPLDTQYF
>-|-|TRBV7-7|TRBJ2-7
TGTGCTAGCAGCTTTGGACAGAGCTACGAGCAGTATTTC
CASSFGQSYEQYF
>-|-|TRBV19|TRBJ2-2
TGTGCCAGTAGCCCGGGACCCCTCGCCGGGGAGCTGTTTTTT
CASSPGPLAGELFF
>-|-|TRBV15|TRBJ1-3
TGTGCCACCAGCAGAGTTCCGGGACACAGCTCTGGAAACACCATATATTTT
CATSRVPGHSSGNTIYF
>-|-|TRBV28|TRBJ2-4
TGTGCCAGCAGTCGCCACGGGGGCGCTGGCAAAAACATTCAGTACTTC
CASSRHGGAGKNIQYF
>-|-|TRBV13|TRBJ1-6
TGTGCCAGCAGCTTAGGCAGGGCAAATTCACCCCTCCACTTT
CASSLGRANSPLHF
>-|-|TRBV10-2|TRBJ2-2
TGCGCCACAGATGGGCGGACCCAGAACACCGGGGAGCTGTTTTTT
CATDGRTQNTGELFF
>TRBD1|-|TRBV7-9|TRBJ1-4
TGTGCCAGCAGCGTGACGCAGGGGGCCGCTAATGAAAAACTGTTTTTT
CASSVTQGAANEKLFF
>-|-|TRBV28|TRBJ2-5
TGTGCCAGCAGTTTACTAGCGTTCGGAGAGACCCAGTACTTC
CASSLLAFGETQYF
>TRBD2|-|TRBV7-7|TRBJ2-1
TGTGCTAGCAGCTTTGGTGGACTAGCTAGAAGGAATGAGCAGTTCTTC
CASSFGGLARRNEQFF
>-|-|TRBV7-7|TRBJ1-5
TGTGCTAGCGCCTTTGGGGAGACGAATCAGCCCCAGCATTTT
CASAFGETNQPQHF
>-|-|TRBV20-1|TRBJ1-3
TGCAGGAGGACCCCTGGAAACACCATATATTTT
CRRTPGNTIYF
>TRBD1|-|TRBV7-2|TRBJ1-1
TGTGCCAGCAGTTCCTACCAGGGGGTAGCGACTTTCTTT
CASSSYQGVATFF
>TRBD1|-|TRBV14|TRBJ2-7
TGTGCCAGCAGCCGAGGGACAGCGAGCTCCTACGAGCAGTACTTC
CASSRGTASSYEQYF
>-|-|TRBV5-4|TRBJ2-5
TGTGCCAGCTCACCGACAGCTACCAGTCAAGAGACCCAGTACTTC
CASSPTATSQETQYF